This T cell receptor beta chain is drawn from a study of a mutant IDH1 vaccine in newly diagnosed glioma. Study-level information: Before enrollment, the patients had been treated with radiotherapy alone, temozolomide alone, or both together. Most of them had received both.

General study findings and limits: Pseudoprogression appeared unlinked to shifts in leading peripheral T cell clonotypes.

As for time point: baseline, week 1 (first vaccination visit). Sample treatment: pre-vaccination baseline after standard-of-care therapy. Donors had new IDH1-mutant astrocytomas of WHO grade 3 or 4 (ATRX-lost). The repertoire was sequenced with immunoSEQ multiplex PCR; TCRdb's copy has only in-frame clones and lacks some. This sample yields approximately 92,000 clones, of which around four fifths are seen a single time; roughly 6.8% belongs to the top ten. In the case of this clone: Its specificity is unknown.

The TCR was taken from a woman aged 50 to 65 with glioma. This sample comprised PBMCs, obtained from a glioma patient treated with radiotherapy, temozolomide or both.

The CDR3 reads CASSFSGNSYEQYF. The CDR3 bases are TGCGCCAGCAGCTTTAGCGGGAACTCCTACGAGCAGTACTTC. The V and J genes are TRBV5-1 and TRBJ2-7, with 8 bases aligning to TRBD2. Germline V gives CDR1 SGHRS, CDR2 YFSETQ. The CDR3 loop spans 14 amino acids. Trimming at V came to 2 bases and at J to 0 bases, leaving 1 base not matched to a gene. Full variable domain (rest looked up from reference TRBV5-1 and TRBJ2-7): KAGVTQTPRYLIKTRGQQVTLSCSPISGHRSVSWYQQTPGQGLQFLFEYFSETQRNKGNFPGRFSGRQFSNSRSEMNVSTLELGDSALYLCASSFSGNSYEQYFGPGTRLTVT.